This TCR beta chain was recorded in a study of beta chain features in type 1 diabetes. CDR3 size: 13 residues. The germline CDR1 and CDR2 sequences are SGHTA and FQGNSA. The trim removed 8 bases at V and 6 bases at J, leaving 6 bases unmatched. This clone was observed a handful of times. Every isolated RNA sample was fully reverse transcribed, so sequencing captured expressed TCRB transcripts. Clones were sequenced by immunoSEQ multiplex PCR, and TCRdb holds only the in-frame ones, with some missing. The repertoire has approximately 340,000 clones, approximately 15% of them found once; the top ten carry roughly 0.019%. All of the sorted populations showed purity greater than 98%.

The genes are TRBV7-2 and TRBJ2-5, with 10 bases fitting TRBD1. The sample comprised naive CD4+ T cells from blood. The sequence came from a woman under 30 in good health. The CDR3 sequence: CASALGQGKTQYF. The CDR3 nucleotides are TGTGCCAGCGCCCTGGGACAGGGGAAGACCCAGTACTTC.